This T cell receptor (beta chain) was found in a study of cytomegalovirus exposure and HLA in healthy donors. Study at large: In an earlier analysis, around 120 million unique TCR beta sequences were found from 150 million to 200 million T cells. Study-level points and caveats: Rarity marked most TCR sequences, yet some public TCRs occurred in many donors. Common viral pathogens were later found to be apparently linked to several of the most significant clusters.

As regards this clone: The antigen remains unidentified.

Primers: 60 Vbeta forward and 13 Jbeta reverse. TCRdb's copy holds only in-frame clones and misses some; the assay was immunoSEQ multiplex PCR. Found here are roughly 80,000 clones, roughly 75% of them singletons; the top ten hold about 1.1%. The donors, nominally healthy at sampling, likely had unrecorded immune exposures. Germline V gene data show CDR1 as LNHDA and CDR2 as SQIVND (reference sequence). This CDR3 has 17 residues. V dropped 1 base and J dropped 7 bases, with 19 bases sitting between them. Sequenced: PBMCs. The clonotype comes from a male donor in good health and CMV-seronegative. The gene calls are TRBV19 and TRBJ1-4; the D gene is possibly TRBD1 (6 bases). This chain's CDR3 is CASSIGHSGVLGEKLFF. In nucleotides, the CDR3 is TGTGCCAGTAGTATAGGGCACTCAGGGGTTTTGGGTGAAAAACTGTTTTTT. Filled out from reference TRBV19 and TRBJ1-4, the complete variable domain reads DGGITQSPKYLFRKEGQNVTLSCEQNLNHDAMYWYRQDPGQGLRLIYYSQIVNDFQKGDIAEGYSVSREKKESFPLTVTSAQKNPTAFYLCASSIGHSGVLGEKLFFGSGTQLSVL.